This T cell receptor (beta chain) was documented in a study of control samples from healthy donors and cancer patients. Data came from immunoSEQ multiplex PCR; TCRdb stores just in-frame clones and leaves some out. This table holds about 80,000 clones, 85% to 90% found once. Germline CDR1 is SEHNR and CDR2 is FQNEAQ (reference sequence). The CDR3 is 13 residues long. V lost 1 base, J lost 6 bases, and 4 bases lay in between. Source material: blood. The clonotype comes from a middle-aged man in good health. V usage is TRBV7-9 and J usage is TRBJ1-6, with unresolved D. As DNA, the CDR3 is TGTGCCAGCAGCTTAGGAACTAATTCACCCCTCCACTTT. Translating it yields CASSLGTNSPLHF.